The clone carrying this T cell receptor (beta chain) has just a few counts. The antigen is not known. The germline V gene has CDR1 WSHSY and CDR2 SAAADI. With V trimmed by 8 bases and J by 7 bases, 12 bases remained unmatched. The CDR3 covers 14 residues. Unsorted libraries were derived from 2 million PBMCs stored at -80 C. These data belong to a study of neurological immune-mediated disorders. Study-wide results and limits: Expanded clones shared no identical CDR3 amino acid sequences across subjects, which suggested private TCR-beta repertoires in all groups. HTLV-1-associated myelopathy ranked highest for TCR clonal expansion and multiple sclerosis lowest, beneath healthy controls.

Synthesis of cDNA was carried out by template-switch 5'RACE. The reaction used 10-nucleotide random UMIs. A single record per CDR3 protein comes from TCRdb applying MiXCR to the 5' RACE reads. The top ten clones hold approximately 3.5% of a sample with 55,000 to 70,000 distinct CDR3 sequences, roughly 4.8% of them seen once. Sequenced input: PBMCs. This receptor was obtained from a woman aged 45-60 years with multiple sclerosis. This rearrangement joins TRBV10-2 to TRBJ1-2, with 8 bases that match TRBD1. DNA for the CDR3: TGCGCCAGCTTGGCAGGGGGCGCTAAGGGTGGCTACACCTTC. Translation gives CASLAGGAKGGYTF.